The 22 T cell receptor beta chains reported below all come from one sample, sequenced in a study of T cells in Graves' hyperthyroidism and ophthalmopathy. RNA transcripts served as the template for amplifying TCR beta CDR3 regions. The TCR CDR3 first-round RT-PCR relied on the HTBI primer set. TCRdb reprocessed the multiplex PCR reads via MiXCR and lists one record per CDR3 protein. This sample carries under 700,000 distinct CDR3 sequences, 35% to 55% of them seen once, and the ten largest clones take 8.2%. The sample was peripheral blood or thyroid tissue (not recorded which). These receptors came from a woman aged 18-29 years with Graves' hyperthyroidism.

Notes on this clonotype: At one end, the junction sequence differs from germline, possibly due to a read error. This rearrangement joins TRBV15 to TRBJ2-6, with 10 nucleotides matching TRBD2. The CDR3 has 15 residues. The germline V gene encodes CDR1 LNHNV and CDR2 YYDKDF (reference sequence). The DNA for the CDR3 is TGTGCCACCAGCAGACCCACTAGCGGGGACAACGTCCTGACTTTC. Residues: CATSRPTSGDNVLTF.

The V gene is TRBV20-1, the J gene TRBJ1-5, with TRBD1 matching over 7 bases. CDR3 size: 13 residues. The germline gives CDR1 DFQATT, CDR2 SNEGSKA (reference sequence). The junction had 3 bases not matched to a gene; V was cut back by 4 bases and J by 3 bases. CDR3 DNA sequence: TGCAGTGCTAAGGGACAGTTCAATCAGCCCCAGCATTTT. Its translation: CSAKGQFNQPQHF.

This clonotype was observed at least ten times. The V and J genes are TRBV29-1 and TRBJ2-5, with 13 positions matching TRBD2. V shed 7 bases and J 5 bases; nucleotides not matched to a gene: 10. Germline CDR1 is SQVTM and CDR2 is ANQGSEA. The CDR3 consists of 15 residues. The CDR3 bases are TGCAGCGCAGACGGACTAGCGGGAGTCGGGGAGACCCAGTACTTC. Translation gives CSADGLAGVGETQYF.

The table lists this clonotype with a few counts. The V gene is TRBV7-8, the J gene TRBJ1-5, with TRBD1 identical over 8 bases. Germline assignment: CDR1 SGHVS and CDR2 FQNEAQ. The CDR3 has 16 residues. V dropped 3 bases and J dropped 0; count of bases not matched to a gene: 4. CDR3 protein: CASSLGQAYSNQPQHF. The CDR3 DNA is TGTGCCAGCAGCTTGGGACAGGCTTATAGCAATCAGCCCCAGCATTTT.

This clonotype was counted many times. This sequence joins TRBV2 and TRBJ1-6, with 11 positions matching TRBD1. Germline V gene data show CDR1 as SNHLY and CDR2 as FYNNEI. The trim removed 6 bases at V and 10 bases at J, leaving 8 bases unmatched. There are 15 residues in the CDR3. This chain's CDR3 is CASSGQGARGSPLHF. The CDR3 nucleotides are TGTGCCAGCAGCGGACAGGGGGCGCGAGGGTCACCCCTCCACTTT.

This clonotype was recorded at least ten times. The V and J genes are TRBV10-3 and TRBJ1-5, with D unclear. V lost 3 bases and J lost 5, with 17 bases in between. Germline CDR1 reads ENHRY; CDR2 reads SYGVKD. The CDR3 contains 16 residues. The CDR3: CAISDTRATIHQPQHF. The CDR3 DNA reads TGTGCCATCAGTGATACGAGGGCAACGATACATCAGCCCCAGCATTTT.

The chain is built from TRBV7-3 and TRBJ2-7; 8 bases map to TRBD2. The CDR3 extends over 15 amino acids. The germline gives CDR1 SGHTA, CDR2 FQGTGA. V lost 5 bases to trimming and J lost 6 bases; unmatched junction nucleotides: 12. CDR3 protein: CASSQGGLAGSEQYF. Written as DNA, the CDR3 is TGTGCCAGCAGCCAAGGGGGGCTAGCGGGCAGCGAGCAGTACTTC.

Comments on this clonotype: The junction differs from germline at one of its ends, possibly a read error. V is TRBV10-3 and J is TRBJ1-5, with a possible D match to TRBD1 (5 bases). Germline V gene sequence: CDR1 ENHRY, CDR2 SYGVKD. The CDR3 length is 14 residues. This CDR3 is CASSANRISQPQHF. The CDR3, as DNA: TGTGCCAGCAGTGCTAACAGGATTAGTCAGCCCCAGCATTTT.

A remark on this clonotype: This could be a read error, since a much larger clone is one nucleotide away. The gene calls are TRBV7-6 and TRBJ2-2, with 10 bases fitting TRBD1. From germline, CDR1 is SGHVS and CDR2 FNYEAQ. The CDR3 length is 16 residues. The trim removed 5 bases at V and 4 bases at J, leaving 7 bases unmatched. CDR3 sequence (DNA): TGTGCCAGCAGCACCGGGACAGGGGCGGTCACCGGGGAGCTGTTTTTT. It specifies CASSTGTGAVTGELFF.

Regarding this clonotype: A much larger clone differs by one base, so this may be a read error. This chain uses TRBV25-1 with TRBJ2-7, with D perhaps assigned TRBD1 or TRBD2 (5 bases each). Germline CDR1 reads MGHDK; CDR2 reads SYGVNS. The germline V and J ends were trimmed by 6 bases and 2 bases, with 14 bases remaining between them. The CDR3 has 14 amino acids. The CDR3 coding sequence is TGTGCCAGCAGCGCCGGGACGGAGACCTACGAGCAGTACTTC. Its protein is CASSAGTETYEQYF.

The CDR3 reads CSARLTGSNGELFF. CDR3 bases: TGCAGTGCTAGACTTACAGGGAGTAACGGGGAGCTGTTTTTT. The chain carries TRBV20-1 and TRBJ2-2; maybe TRBD1 (6 bases). V lost 2 bases to trimming and J lost 7 bases, with 14 bases between them. This CDR3 contains 14 residues. Per germline, CDR1 DFQATT and CDR2 SNEGSKA (reference sequence).

The V call is TRBV7-9, the J call TRBJ2-2; TRBD2 aligns across 9 bases. The V gene's germline CDR1 is SEHNR and CDR2 FQNEAQ (reference sequence). The V and J ends lost 2 bases and 2 bases, in that order; junction bases with no gene match: 3. The CDR3 covers 16 residues. CDR3 in amino acids: CASSLLSGGNTGELFF. The CDR3 DNA follows: TGTGCCAGCAGCTTACTTAGCGGGGGAAACACCGGGGAGCTGTTTTTT.

The rearrangement links TRBV7-2 to TRBJ1-6, with a tentative D call TRBD1 (5 bases). CDR1 SGHTA and CDR2 FQGNSA come from the germline V gene. Trimming shortened V by 4 bases and J by 12 bases, and 13 bases separated the two germline ends. The CDR3 is made up of 13 amino acids. In DNA, the CDR3 is TGTGCCAGCAGCTCCCCGACAGTTCTACCCCTCCACTTT. Translation: CASSSPTVLPLHF.

The sample holds many counts of this clonotype. V gene TRBV7-2 combines with J gene TRBJ2-5; unclear D gene. Trimming shortened V by 0 bases and J by 5 bases, and 7 bases separated the two germline ends. The CDR3 consists of 13 residues. Per germline, CDR1 SGHTA and CDR2 FQGNSA. The CDR3 reads CASSLAVTETQYF. The CDR3, as DNA: TGTGCCAGCAGCTTAGCGGTGACGGAGACCCAGTACTTC.

The chain has TRBV15 and TRBJ2-3; perhaps TRBD2 as D (5 bases). The CDR3 is 16 amino acids. Germline V gene sequence: CDR1 LNHNV, CDR2 YYDKDF (reference sequence). The V end was cut by 0 bases, the J end by 5 bases, with 15 bases between. DNA for the CDR3: TGTGCCACCAGCAGAGATGGTAGACCAGGAGGAGATACGCAGTATTTT. Its protein is CATSRDGRPGGDTQYF.

The chain employs TRBV7-9 and TRBJ2-7; 7 bases fit TRBD1. Unmatched junction bases numbered 9, after V lost 5 bases and J lost 5 bases. Germline V lookup: CDR1 SEHNR, CDR2 FQNEAQ (reference sequence). The CDR3 has 14 residues. CDR3 sequence (DNA): TGTGCCAGCAGCGCGACAGGGATGGGTGACGAGCAGTACTTC. This codes for CASSATGMGDEQYF.

This chain links TRBV7-9 with TRBJ2-1; TRBD1 might be the D (5 bases). Germline CDR1 SEHNR, CDR2 FQNEAQ (reference sequence). Trimming shortened V by 5 bases and J by 10 bases, and 12 bases separated the two germline ends. The CDR3 consists of 12 residues. CDR3 protein: CASSPGGAEQFF. The DNA for the CDR3 is TGTGCCAGCAGCCCGGGTGGGGCAGAGCAGTTCTTC. Based on the CDR3 plus reference TRBV7-9 and TRBJ2-1, the full variable domain is DTGVSQNPRHKITKRGQNVTFRCDPISEHNRLYWYRQTLGQGPEFLTYFQNEAQLEKSRLLSDRFSAERPKGSFSTLEIQRTEQGDSAMYLCASSPGGAEQFFGPGTRLTVL.

CDR3 residues: CASSERTGTYEQYF. In nucleotides, the CDR3 is TGTGCCAGCAGCGAACGGACAGGGACATACGAGCAGTACTTC. The chain joins TRBV13 to TRBJ2-7; 8 bases line up with TRBD1. The CDR3 is 14 residues long. Per germline, CDR1 PRHDT and CDR2 FYEKMQ (reference sequence). With V trimmed by 5 bases and J by 4 bases, 7 bases remained unmatched.

The rearrangement links TRBV10-3 to TRBJ2-7, with TRBD1 as a possible D gene (6 bases). V lost 5 bases and J lost 0, with 14 bases in between. The CDR3 totals 15 residues. From germline, CDR1 is ENHRY and CDR2 SYGVKD. The CDR3 DNA is TGTGCCATCAGTTCGGACAGTTCTAGCTCCTACGAGCAGTACTTC. Protein product: CAISSDSSSSYEQYF.

This clonotype has at least ten counts. The chain links TRBV2 to TRBJ2-5; TRBD1 is a possible D gene (5 bases). Per the germline V gene, CDR1 is SNHLY and CDR2 is FYNNEI. Trimming removed 6 bases at V and 0 bases at J, with 8 bases between. This CDR3 is 13 amino acids long. This CDR3 reads CASRSGYQETQYF. DNA for the CDR3: TGTGCCAGCAGGTCAGGGTACCAAGAGACCCAGTACTTC.

This clonotype was counted only a few times. DNA for the CDR3: TGTGCCAGCAGTGAAACCGAAGGACAGGGACGATATGGCTACACCTTC. This encodes CASSETEGQGRYGYTF. This chain links TRBV2 with TRBJ1-2; 8 bases line up with TRBD1. Germline lookup yields CDR1 SNHLY and CDR2 FYNNEI. J lost 5 bases, V lost 2 bases, and 10 bases had no gene match. The CDR3 sequence is 16 residues long. The full variable domain, its missing parts supplied by reference TRBV2 and TRBJ1-2, is EPEVTQTPSHQVTQMGQEVILRCVPISNHLYFYWYRQILGQKVEFLVSFYNNEISEKSEIFDDQFSVERPDGSNFTLKIRSTKLEDSAMYFCASSETEGQGRYGYTFGSGTRLTVV.

This clonotype was seen many times. J is TRBJ1-1 and V is TRBV29-1; D is unresolved. This CDR3 region has 13 residues. CDR1 is SQVTM and CDR2 is ANQGSEA in the germline V gene. V shed 5 bases and J shed 1 base, with 11 bases lying between them. As DNA, the CDR3 is TGCAGCGTTCAAAGACTCAGGAACACTGAAGCTTTCTTT. It encodes CSVQRLRNTEAFF.